Each of the 17 T cell receptor beta chains below was sequenced from the same sample in a study of tumor and adjacent non-tumor tissue in lung cancer. No cell sorting was done before RNA was extracted from the tissue. A modified ARM-PCR protocol with three rounds of nested PCR amplified TCRbeta. One entry per CDR3 protein results from TCRdb running MiXCR on the multiplex PCR reads. Of 81,000 or so distinct CDR3 sequences listed, over 80% are singletons. Material: lung tumor tissue. The source is a woman aged 45-60 years with non-small cell lung cancer.

This clonotype was seen once. One junction end does not reproduce the germline sequence, and a read error may be involved. The CDR3 region is CASSYATPTGTSEQFF. CDR3 DNA sequence: TGTGCCAGCAGCTACGCTACGCCGACAGGGACGAGCGAGCAGTTCTTC. The rearrangement links TRBV4-1 to TRBJ2-1; 7 nucleotides agree with TRBD1. Germline assignment: CDR1 MGHRA and CDR2 YSYEKL. The CDR3 consists of 16 residues.

The CDR3 loop reads CASSSNRDGQFF. The CDR3 DNA is TGTGCCAGCAGCTCCAATAGGGACGGGCAGTTCTTC. The chain joins TRBV11-2 to TRBJ2-1; D possibly uses TRBD1 or TRBD2 (5 bases each). The CDR3 sequence is 12 residues long. The germline V and J ends were trimmed by 4 bases and 12 bases, with 13 bases remaining between them. Germline CDR1 reads SGHAT; CDR2 reads FQNNGV.

This clonotype was seen many times. The J gene is TRBJ2-7, the V gene TRBV28, with no clear D. There are 13 residues in the CDR3. V was shortened by 1 base and J by 2 bases, with 6 bases between the two germline ends. The V gene's germline CDR1 is MDHEN and CDR2 SYDVKM. CDR3 coding DNA: TGTGCCAGCAGTTTATCCCGACCCTACGAGCAGTACTTC. Translated, it gives CASSLSRPYEQYF.

Concerning this clonotype itself: Lacking the conserved final phenylalanine or tryptophan, this CDR3 likely reflects a read error. It is unclear where the CDR3 begins or ends on the DNA, so no DNA is shown, and the CDR3 is as TCRdb lists it. The CDR3 is CASSLEGTKSYEQYL. The chain joins TRBV11-2 to TRBJ2-7; the DNA was not used to check the table's D call, TRBD2. Including both end residues, the CDR3 is 15 amino acids long. In germline, CDR1 is SGHAT, CDR2 FQNNGV.

In the case of this clonotype: The junction and the germline gene differ at one end; a read error may be behind it. The J gene is TRBJ2-1, the V gene TRBV7-3; no reliable D call. From germline, CDR1 is SGHTA and CDR2 FQGTGA. This CDR3 has 15 amino acids. CDR3 sequence reads: CPSSLAPSSYTEQFF. The CDR3 nucleotides are TGTCCCAGCAGTCTGGCGCCAAGCTCCTACACTGAGCAGTTCTTC.

Remarks on this clonotype: The junction departs from germline at one end; a sequencing error may be responsible. V usage is TRBV5-1 and J usage is TRBJ2-7; TRBD2 matches 7 bases. Germline V gives CDR1 SGHRS, CDR2 YFSETQ. This CDR3 is 18 amino acids long. CDR3 loop: CANSLVGLAGAGNYEQYF. The CDR3 region has the DNA TGCGCCAACAGCTTGGTTGGTCTGGCGGGAGCGGGTAATTACGAGCAGTACTTC.

J is TRBJ2-1 and V is TRBV20-1; the D gene is possibly TRBD2 (5 bases). V was cut by 3 bases and J by 8 bases, with 17 bases left in between. Germline-derived CDR1 and CDR2 are DFQATT and SNEGSKA (reference sequence). The CDR3 is made up of 14 amino acids. CDR3 sequence: CSASSVGNGYEQFF. As DNA, the CDR3 is TGCAGTGCTAGTAGCGTAGGGAATGGCTATGAGCAGTTCTTC.

On this clonotype itself: The missing conserved phenylalanine or tryptophan at the end of this CDR3 makes a read error likely. The CDR3 region is CASRPTGIQPQHL. For the CDR3, the DNA is TGTGCCAGCAGGCCGACCGGAATTCAGCCCCAGCATTTA. The chain has TRBV6-1 and TRBJ1-5; D ambiguous. This CDR3 has 13 amino acids. CDR1 and CDR2 (germline): MNHNS, SASEGT. Trimming pared 6 bases from V and 6 bases from J, leaving 12 bases between.

In the case of this clonotype: An end of the junction differs from the germline gene, which may be a read error. The chain carries TRBV11-1 and TRBJ1-2; no clear D. Germline V gene lookup returns CDR1 SGHAT and CDR2 FQDESV (reference sequence). The CDR3 length is 15 residues. CDR3 in DNA: TGTGCCAGCAGGTCGGAGCGGGCCCCTAACTATGGTTACACCTTC. It codes for CASRSERAPNYGYTF.

Turning to this clonotype: The junction departs from germline at one end; a sequencing error may be responsible. The chain couples TRBV11-2 to TRBJ1-2; D not certain. The CDR3 is 14 amino acids. Germline CDR1 is SGHAT and CDR2 is FQNNGV. The DNA of the CDR3 is TGTGTCAGCAGCATAACACGTACTAACTATGGCAACACCTTC. Protein sequence: CVSSITRTNYGNTF.

This sequence joins TRBV28 and TRBJ1-1; D remains ambiguous. V shed 9 bases and J shed 0 bases, with 11 bases lying between them. The germline V gene has CDR1 MDHEN and CDR2 SYDVKM. CDR3 length: 13 amino acids. As DNA, the CDR3 is TGTGCCAGTATTAACGACTTGAACACTGAAGCTTTCTTT. It translates to CASINDLNTEAFF.

With regard to this clonotype: One junction end does not reproduce the germline sequence, and a read error may be involved. This chain joins TRBV20-1 and TRBJ2-7, with D maybe TRBD2 (6 bases). This CDR3 has 15 residues. CDR1 and CDR2 (germline): DFQATT, SNEGSKA (reference sequence). The CDR3 region has the DNA TGCAGTGCTAGAGTAACGGAGGGTCTGTCCTACGACCAGTACTTC. Its translation is CSARVTEGLSYDQYF.

Of note for this clonotype: Compared with germline, one end of the junction differs, possibly owing to a read error. The chain combines TRBV20-1 with TRBJ2-1; TRBD2 matches at 7 bases. Germline V gene data show CDR1 as DFQATT and CDR2 as SNEGSKA (reference sequence). The CDR3 length is 17 residues. CDR3 bases: TGCAGTGTTAGAGATGGGGGTAGCGGGTGTCTTCCGGCTGAGCAGTTCTTC. This codes for CSVRDGGSGCLPAEQFF.

Comment on this clonotype: Likely a read error: the CDR3 ends without its conserved phenylalanine or tryptophan. It is unclear where the CDR3 begins or ends on the DNA, so no DNA is shown, and the CDR3 is as TCRdb lists it. The rearrangement joins TRBV24-1 to TRBJ2-1. The CDR3 is made up of 16 amino acids, end residues included. In germline, CDR1 is KGHDR, CDR2 SFDVKD. CDR3 region: CATSKARSRSYNEQLI.

For this clonotype: At one end, the junction sequence differs from germline, possibly due to a read error. The V gene is TRBV20-1, the J gene TRBJ2-5; tentatively, D is TRBD1 (5 bases). CDR1 and CDR2 (germline): DFQATT, SNEGSKA (reference sequence). The CDR3 runs to 17 residues. CDR3 region: CIARDLQGIGVQETQYF. The CDR3 DNA follows: TGTATTGCTAGAGATCTTCAGGGTATTGGGGTCCAAGAGACTCAGTACTTC.

This clonotype was recorded once. A junction end diverges from the germline sequence, so it may reflect a read error. The genes are TRBV20-1 and TRBJ2-7, with D perhaps assigned TRBD1 or TRBD2 (5 bases each). CDR3 length: 14 amino acids. The V gene's germline CDR1 is DFQATT and CDR2 SNEGSKA (reference sequence). Here the CDR3 reads CSARDPRTGREHYF. As DNA, the CDR3 is TGCAGTGCTAGAGATCCACGGACGGGACGCGAGCACTACTTC.

In regard to this clonotype: One end of the junction varies from germline; a read error may be responsible. The rearrangement joins TRBV11-1 to TRBJ2-3; D remains unclear. Germline CDR1 SGHAT, CDR2 FQDESV (reference sequence). This CDR3 has 15 residues. CDR3 sequence reads: CAGSIYLGSTDTQYF. Here the CDR3 DNA reads TGTGCCGGCAGCATCTATCTGGGGTCCACAGATACGCAGTATTTT.